This paragraph reports one T cell receptor (beta chain). What it recognizes is unknown. This sample is part of a study of cytomegalovirus exposure and HLA in healthy donors. Per the germline V gene, CDR1 is GTSNPN and CDR2 is SVGIG (reference sequence). The V gene lost 2 bases and the J gene lost 0 bases, with 11 bases spanning the gap. This CDR3 contains 15 residues. 13 Jbeta primers and 60 Vbeta primers were used for the PCR. The method was immunoSEQ multiplex PCR; TCRdb's version includes in-frame clones alone and lacks a portion of them. The table includes 130,000 to 150,000 clones, 78% detected once. These donors counted as nominally healthy when sampled, but unrecorded immune exposures were likely. General study points: A list of roughly 160 TCR beta chains associated with cytomegalovirus was given.

This TCR derives from a female donor in good health and CMV-seronegative. The sample comprised PBMCs. The chain has TRBV30 and TRBJ1-3; perhaps TRBD1 as D (5 bases). The CDR3 DNA reads as TGTGCCTGGAGTCGTATAGGGGTCTCTGGAAACACCATATATTTT. Its translation: CAWSRIGVSGNTIYF.